This T cell receptor beta chain was identified in a study of blood T cell repertoires in COVID-19. The data were produced by immunoSEQ multiplex PCR, yet TCRdb's version contains in-frame clones alone and is incomplete. This sample has tens of thousands of clones, with approximately 86% found just once. This clone came up once. Looked up from germline, CDR1 is SGHDN and CDR2 is FVKESK. Trimming removed 4 bases at V and 9 bases at J, with 16 bases between. This CDR3 region has 14 residues. The sequencing sample was made of peripheral blood. The sequence was obtained from a woman aged 55-75 years with acute or convalescent COVID-19. The V and J genes are TRBV14 and TRBJ1-5; a weak D match, TRBD1 (5 bases). CDR3 DNA: TGTGCCAGCAGCCCTGGGGGGGTCCCATGGCCCCAGCATTTT. Amino acid sequence: CASSPGGVPWPQHF.